A selection of T cell receptor beta chains follows, all from one sample in a study of blood T cells in healthy people across ages. TCRdb re-called the 5' RACE reads through MiXCR, storing one row per CDR3 protein. The repertoire has 1.5 million to 2 million distinct CDR3 sequences, about two fifths of them found once; the top ten carry approximately 22%. Sequenced sample: blood. These receptors all come from a human donor in good health. CDR3s include the opening cysteine and the closing phenylalanine or tryptophan. D genes are given only for firm matches. For some rows the clone size is stated as once, few or many, or as a class when expanded; others skip it.

v_call	j_call	d_call	clone_size	cdr3_aa	cdr3_nt
TRBV6-5	TRBJ2-7	TRBD1	few	CASRVRQGQSYEQYF	TGTGCCAGCAGAGTTAGACAGGGGCAATCTTACGAGCAGTACTTC
TRBV6-5	TRBJ2-1	TRBD1	NA	CASSYSQGFGQFF	TGTGCCAGCAGTTACTCACAGGGGTTCGGGCAGTTCTTC
TRBV7-9	TRBJ1-1	NA	NA	CASSPRRAPRSNTEAFF	TGTGCCAGCAGCCCGAGGCGGGCCCCGAGATCCAACACTGAAGCTTTCTTT
TRBV7-2	TRBJ2-2	TRBD2	NA	CASSWWGGENTGELFF	TGTGCCAGCAGCTGGTGGGGGGGGGAGAACACCGGGGAGCTGTTTTTT
TRBV6-8	TRBJ2-3	NA	few	CASSSRRGGVVPTTDTQYF	TGTGCCAGCAGCTCCCGGAGGGGGGGTGTGGTTCCTACCACAGATACGCAGTATTTT
TRBV12-3/TRBV12-4	TRBJ2-1	NA	NA	CASSLRQGQLNEQFF	TGTGCCAGCAGTTTGAGGCAGGGGCAGCTCAATGAGCAGTTCTTC
TRBV7-7	TRBJ2-2	TRBD1	NA	CASSSGQGAGGELFF	TGTGCTAGCAGCTCGGGACAGGGGGCAGGCGGGGAGTTGTTTTTT
TRBV6-2/TRBV6-3	TRBJ1-5	TRBD1	NA	CASSYDTRDRVIYSNQPQHF	TGTGCCAGCAGTTACGACACCCGGGACAGGGTTATCTATAGCAATCAGCCCCAGCATTTT
TRBV20-1	TRBJ2-7	TRBD2	few	CSAGEGPSYEQYF	TGCAGTGCTGGGGAGGGACCCTCCTACGAGCAGTACTTC
TRBV5-5	TRBJ2-7	NA	NA	CASSLGWQLPYEQYF	TGTGCCAGCAGCTTGGGTTGGCAGCTGCCCTACGAGCAGTACTTC
TRBV7-2	TRBJ2-2	NA	NA	CASSLMITGLRSGELFF	TGTGCCAGCAGCTTAATGATAACAGGGTTAAGGTCCGGGGAGCTGTTTTTT
TRBV20-1	TRBJ2-5	TRBD1	NA	CSATMGGQGARETQYF	TGCAGTGCCACAATGGGGGGACAGGGGGCGCGGGAGACCCAGTACTTC
TRBV20-1	TRBJ2-4	TRBD2	NA	CSARDYTSGGTPIAKNVQYF	TGCAGCGCTAGAGATTATACTAGCGGGGGGACACCAATAGCCAAAAACGTTCAGTACTTC
TRBV3-1	TRBJ1-2	TRBD1	NA	CASSLTGQGWRSGYTF	TGTGCCAGCAGCCTTACCGGACAGGGGTGGAGGAGTGGCTACACCTTC
TRBV12-3/TRBV12-4	TRBJ1-6	TRBD1	once	CASSVARDRRNSPLHF	TGTGCCAGCAGCGTAGCGAGGGACAGGAGGAATTCACCCCTCCACTTT
TRBV10-3	TRBJ1-2	TRBD1	NA	CAISEGQDNYGYTF	TGTGCCATCAGTGAAGGACAGGATAACTATGGCTACACCTTC
TRBV15	TRBJ2-7	NA	NA	CATSRDMRQLGEQYF	TGTGCCACCAGCAGAGATATGAGGCAACTGGGGGAGCAGTACTTC
TRBV6-2/TRBV6-3	TRBJ1-4	NA	NA	CASNEEKLFF	TGTGCCAGCAATGAAGAAAAACTGTTTTTT
TRBV2	TRBJ2-7	NA	NA	CASSEATGKAEQYF	TGTGCCAGCAGTGAAGCGACCGGGAAGGCCGAGCAGTACTTC